In this sample, the clone carrying this T cell receptor beta chain turned up once. This CDR3 is built from 15 residues. V shed 3 bases and J 3 bases; nucleotides not matched to a gene: 6. Looked up from germline, CDR1 is KGHSH and CDR2 is LQKENI. Original processing notes: Nucleated cell counts were estimated from reference gene primer amplification. The method was immunoSEQ multiplex PCR; TCRdb's version includes in-frame clones alone and lacks a portion of them. The DNA was the basis for D and trimming; V, J and clone size are from that table. The table includes a few hundred thousand clones, approximately 86% detected once. This sample stems from a study of blood T cell repertoires in COVID-19.

V is TRBV18 and J is TRBJ1-2, with 8 bases that match TRBD1. The specimen was peripheral blood. This clonotype was sampled from a woman in her fifties or sixties with COVID-19, enrolled during active disease. The CDR3 nucleotides read TGTGCCAGCTCACCGACAGGGGCCGTGGACTATGGCTACACCTTC. The encoded protein is CASSPTGAVDYGYTF.